This T cell receptor beta chain was identified during a study of tissue T cells after allogeneic stem cell transplantation. Study-wide results and caveats: Within patients, tissue anatomy strongly shaped TCR repertoire composition.

The germline gives CDR1 KGHPV, CDR2 FQNQEV (reference sequence). This CDR3 is 11 amino acids long. V lost 6 bases and J lost 4, with 6 bases in between. This clone was observed a few times. Antigen: not known. Genes and germline come from the mouse. The read terminates 1 residue ahead of where the CDR3 ends, so the germline J gene completes it. Stated time point: mouse harvest day 14 after allogeneic transplant. The graft held 10^6 splenic CD5+ T cells and 10^7 T-cell-depleted bone marrow cells. B6 (H2b) cells into BALB/c (H2d) mice; tissues taken at day 7 or 14. Clones were sequenced by immunoSEQ multiplex PCR, and TCRdb holds only the in-frame ones, with some missing. Of over 7,000 clones in the sample, around 34% are singletons; the top ten hold around 3%.

J is TRBJ1-2 and V is TRBV26; no clear D gene. The material sequenced was skin. The TCR originated in a female BALB/c mouse given C57BL/6 T cells with graft-versus-host disease after an allogeneic hematopoietic cell transplant. CDR3 DNA (partial): TGTGCCAGCAGGAGGGCCTCCGACTACACC. Translating gives CASRRASDYT. The full CDR3 is CASRRASDYTF.